The 18 T cell receptor beta chains in this list originate from one sample, sequenced in a study of identical twins. MiXCR was run by TCRdb on the 5' RACE reads, yielding one entry per CDR3 protein. The repertoire holds approximately 490,000 distinct CDR3 sequences, with around 20% as singletons. Another study also made use of these data, one on yellow fever vaccine responses in identical twins.

Sequencing was done on a sample of CD4+ T cells sorted from blood. These receptors were collected from a woman between 18 and 29 years old in good health.

This chain joins TRBV28 and TRBJ2-1; 11 nucleotides match TRBD1. This CDR3 region has 16 residues. The trim removed 5 bases at V and 8 bases at J, leaving 11 bases unmatched. CDR1 is MDHEN and CDR2 is SYDVKM in the germline V gene. DNA of the CDR3: TGTGCCAGCAGTACATCCGGGACAGGGGGGGGCTATGAGCAGTTCTTC. Translation: CASSTSGTGGGYEQFF.

CDR3 in amino acids: CASSIVGGGNYEQYF. CDR3 DNA sequence: TGTGCCAGTAGTATAGTGGGCGGGGGAAACTACGAGCAGTACTTC. The chain carries TRBV19 and TRBJ2-7, with 7 nucleotides matching TRBD2. Germline lookup yields CDR1 LNHDA and CDR2 SQIVND (reference sequence). Germline trimming cut 1 base from V and 3 bases from J; bases unmatched to any gene: 6. This CDR3 contains 15 residues.

This clonotype was observed once. The genes are TRBV20-1 and TRBJ2-2; D is ambiguous. The V end was cut by 6 bases, the J end by 0 bases, with 14 bases between. The germline V gene has CDR1 DFQATT and CDR2 SNEGSKA (reference sequence). The CDR3 runs to 15 residues. The CDR3 region is CSATHVATNTGELFF. In DNA form, the CDR3 reads TGCAGTGCCACTCATGTAGCTACGAACACCGGGGAGCTGTTTTTT.

This clonotype was picked up a small number of times. The chain recombines TRBV6-5 with TRBJ2-3; D assignment may be TRBD1 or TRBD2 (6 bases each). The V gene's germline CDR1 is MNHEY and CDR2 SVGAGI. Trimming removed 4 bases at V and 6 bases at J, with 14 bases between. This CDR3 is 14 amino acids long. CDR3 sequence reads: CASSWGAARDTQYF. In nucleotides, the CDR3 is TGTGCCAGCAGTTGGGGGGCCGCCCGGGATACGCAGTATTTT.

This clonotype was detected only a few times. The J gene is TRBJ2-3, the V gene TRBV2; 9 nucleotides agree with TRBD1. In germline, CDR1 is SNHLY, CDR2 FYNNEI. The CDR3 has 17 amino acids. After removal of 6 bases from V and 4 bases from J, the junction contained 14 bases not matched to a gene. This CDR3 is CASRDVGQGPIPDTQYF. The CDR3 DNA reads TGTGCCAGCAGGGACGTAGGACAGGGGCCCATCCCAGATACGCAGTATTTT.

This clonotype was seen only a few times. The chain recombines TRBV29-1 with TRBJ2-5; 7 bases match TRBD1. The CDR3 length is 13 residues. CDR1 and CDR2 (germline): SQVTM, ANQGSEA. V shed 4 bases, J shed 2 bases, and the junction held 4 bases outside the gene matches. CDR3 DNA sequence: TGCAGCGTTGTTGGGGACAGACAAGAGACCCAGTACTTC. Protein: CSVVGDRQETQYF.

This clonotype was recorded a few times. The chain recombines TRBV20-1 with TRBJ2-7; D is uncertain. V dropped 3 bases and J dropped 1 base, with 10 bases sitting between them. Germline loops: CDR1 DFQATT, CDR2 SNEGSKA (reference sequence). The CDR3 has 13 residues. For the CDR3, the DNA is TGCAGTGCTAGTAGAGAGGCTTCCTACGAGCAGTACGTC. Translating it yields CSASREASYEQYV.

This clonotype was counted a few times. The V gene is TRBV20-1, the J gene TRBJ2-1; 7 bases align to TRBD1. The CDR3 is 11 amino acids. Unmatched junction bases numbered 10, after V lost 5 bases and J lost 15 bases. Germline V gives CDR1 DFQATT, CDR2 SNEGSKA (reference sequence). CDR3 residues: CSAVGQAYPFF. The CDR3 coding sequence is TGCAGTGCTGTCGGACAGGCTTACCCGTTCTTC.

The chain has TRBV6-1 and TRBJ2-3; possible D gene TRBD2, 6 bases. Trimming cost V 6 bases and J 0 bases, with 13 bases left between them. CDR1 and CDR2 (germline): MNHNS, SASEGT. CDR3 length: 15 residues. The CDR3 protein is CASRNQGLSTDTQYF. The DNA for the CDR3 is TGTGCCAGCAGAAACCAGGGACTTAGCACAGATACGCAGTATTTT.

This clonotype has only a few counts. J is TRBJ2-1 and V is TRBV7-9; the D gene is possibly TRBD2 (6 bases). Germline V gene lookup returns CDR1 SEHNR and CDR2 FQNEAQ (reference sequence). The CDR3 totals 15 residues. The V gene lost 6 bases and the J gene lost 5 bases, with 17 bases spanning the gap. CDR3: CASRGGLFLHNEQFF. DNA for the CDR3: TGTGCCAGCAGGGGGGGACTCTTTCTCCACAATGAGCAGTTCTTC.

The chain carries TRBV6-9 and TRBJ2-7, with 12 bases aligning to TRBD2. Germline trimming cut 0 bases from V and 3 bases from J; bases unmatched to any gene: 3. This CDR3 has 16 residues. In germline, CDR1 is MNHGY, CDR2 SVAAGI. The CDR3 loop reads CASSYSRLAGVYEQYF. CDR3 coding DNA: TGTGCCAGCAGTTATTCCCGACTAGCGGGAGTCTACGAGCAGTACTTC.

There are a few counts of this clonotype. The gene calls are TRBV29-1 and TRBJ2-3; the D gene is possibly TRBD2 (5 bases). CDR3 size: 12 residues. CDR1 and CDR2 (germline): SQVTM, ANQGSEA. Trimming took off 7 bases at V and 2 bases at J, with 10 bases between the two ends. The CDR3 region has the DNA TGCAGCGCCCTCGGGGTCACAGATACGCAGTATTTT. Amino acids: CSALGVTDTQYF.

J is TRBJ2-1 and V is TRBV9; 7 nucleotides match TRBD1. With V trimmed by 7 bases and J by 6 bases, 13 bases remained unmatched. From germline, CDR1 is SGDLS and CDR2 YYNGEE. This CDR3 is built from 15 residues. This CDR3 is CASQPTDYRGNEQFF. The CDR3 DNA sequence: TGTGCCAGCCAACCTACAGATTACAGGGGCAATGAGCAGTTCTTC.

The CDR3 DNA follows: TGCAGTGCTAGATTACCGGGACGCAACACCGGGGAGCTGTTTTTT. The encoded protein is CSARLPGRNTGELFF. The chain couples TRBV20-1 to TRBJ2-2; tentatively, D is TRBD1 or TRBD2 (5 bases each). Germline V gene sequence: CDR1 DFQATT, CDR2 SNEGSKA (reference sequence). Trimming removed 2 bases from V and 2 bases from J, with 12 bases in between. The CDR3 is 15 residues long.

This clonotype has just a few counts. The rearrangement links TRBV6-6 to TRBJ1-4; a possible D gene is TRBD1 (5 bases). This CDR3 comprises 12 residues. Trimming took 6 bases from V and 8 from J, leaving 10 bases between them. Germline V lookup: CDR1 MNHNY, CDR2 SVGAGI (reference sequence). CDR3 region: CASSREGEKLFF. In DNA form, the CDR3 reads TGTGCCAGCAGCAGGGAAGGAGAAAAACTGTTTTTT.

This clonotype was detected ten times or more. J is TRBJ2-1 and V is TRBV20-1; D is undetermined. The CDR3 covers 11 residues. V lost 1 base and J 5 bases, leaving 3 bases between the germline ends. The germline V gene encodes CDR1 DFQATT and CDR2 SNEGSKA (reference sequence). DNA for the CDR3: TGCAGTGCTAGAGGGGACAATGAGCAGTTCTTC. This gives the protein CSARGDNEQFF.

This chain links TRBV20-1 with TRBJ2-1; D gene ambiguous. Germline CDR1 is DFQATT and CDR2 is SNEGSKA (reference sequence). This CDR3 region has 15 residues. Trimming removed 1 base at V and 3 bases at J, with 13 bases between. CDR3 sequence (DNA): TGCAGTGCTAGAGGGGGTACTACCAACTACAATGAGCAGTTCTTC. Protein sequence: CSARGGTTNYNEQFF.

The chain is built from TRBV28 and TRBJ2-1, with TRBD2 matching 11 bases. Germline assignment: CDR1 MDHEN and CDR2 SYDVKM. There are 16 residues in the CDR3. Trimming took 6 bases from V and 3 from J; bases not matched to a gene: 7. The CDR3, as DNA: TGTGCCAGCAGGTTAGGTGGGACTAGCGGCTACAATGAGCAGTTCTTC. Translated, it gives CASRLGGTSGYNEQFF. Together with reference TRBV28 and TRBJ2-1, the CDR3 gives the full variable domain: DVKVTQSSRYLVKRTGEKVFLECVQDMDHENMFWYRQDPGLGLRLIYFSYDVKMKEKGDIPEGYSVSREKKERFSLILESASTNQTSMYLCASRLGGTSGYNEQFFGPGTRLTVL.